Detailed here is one TCR beta chain. Its specificity is unknown. Per the germline V gene, CDR1 is SGHTA and CDR2 is FQGNSA. J was trimmed by 4 bases and V by 2 bases; bases with no gene match: 5. The CDR3 runs 15 residues. Assay used: immunoSEQ multiplex PCR; TCRdb lists only in-frame clones, some missing. Among under 90,000 clones listed, more than 80% were seen once. This entry is derived from a study of OX40 agonist ivuxolimab in advanced cancers. Study summary: Ivuxolimab, an antibody that agonizes OX40 (CD134), was administered to the patients. Prior therapy, whether anti-PD-1, anti-PD-L1 or anti-CTLA-4, was allowed, and roughly 40% had some. Patients achieving partial responses numbered three: one hepatocellular carcinoma case and two cutaneous melanoma cases. Study-wide points: The antigen specificity of the peripheral T cells (those that were expanded) was not determined.

The clonotype was recovered from an adult with an advanced solid tumor such as melanoma, head and neck, liver or kidney cancer. Sequencing used CD4+ or CD8+ T cells sorted from blood, obtained in a trial of the OX40 agonist ivuxolimab. The chain carries TRBV7-2 and TRBJ2-3, with 8 bases lining up with TRBD2. DNA of the CDR3: TGTGCCAGCAGCTTAAGCGGGGGAGGGTCAGATACGCAGTATTTT. Protein product: CASSLSGGGSDTQYF.